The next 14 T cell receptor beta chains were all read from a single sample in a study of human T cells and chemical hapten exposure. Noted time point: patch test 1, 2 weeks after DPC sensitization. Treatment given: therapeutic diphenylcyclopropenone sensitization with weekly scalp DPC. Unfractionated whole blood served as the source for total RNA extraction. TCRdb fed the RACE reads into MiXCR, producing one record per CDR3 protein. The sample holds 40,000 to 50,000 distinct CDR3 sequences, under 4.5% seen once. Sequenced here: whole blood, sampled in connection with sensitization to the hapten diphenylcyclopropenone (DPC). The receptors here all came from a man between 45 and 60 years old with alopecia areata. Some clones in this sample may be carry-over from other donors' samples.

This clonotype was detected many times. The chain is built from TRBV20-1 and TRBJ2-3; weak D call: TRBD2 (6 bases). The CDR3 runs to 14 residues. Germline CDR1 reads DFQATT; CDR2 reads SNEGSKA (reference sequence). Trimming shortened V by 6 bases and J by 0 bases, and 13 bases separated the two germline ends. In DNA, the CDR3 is TGCAGTGCGCCCTTAGCGGTTAGCACAGATACGCAGTATTTT. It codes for CSAPLAVSTDTQYF.

CDR3 region: CASGLGPEMATEQYF. The CDR3 nucleotides read TGTGCTAGTGGTTTGGGCCCGGAGATGGCGACAGAGCAGTACTTC. The chain carries TRBV12-5 and TRBJ2-7; D is unresolved. Germline assignment: CDR1 LGHNT and CDR2 FRNRAP. Trimming removed 1 base at V and 7 bases at J, with 17 bases between. This CDR3 is built from 15 residues.

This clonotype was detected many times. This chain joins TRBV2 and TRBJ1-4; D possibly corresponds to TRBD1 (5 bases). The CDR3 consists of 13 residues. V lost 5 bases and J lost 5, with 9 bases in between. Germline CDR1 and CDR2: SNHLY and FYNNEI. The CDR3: CASSPDRNEKLFF. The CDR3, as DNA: TGTGCCAGCAGTCCAGACAGAAATGAAAAACTGTTTTTT.

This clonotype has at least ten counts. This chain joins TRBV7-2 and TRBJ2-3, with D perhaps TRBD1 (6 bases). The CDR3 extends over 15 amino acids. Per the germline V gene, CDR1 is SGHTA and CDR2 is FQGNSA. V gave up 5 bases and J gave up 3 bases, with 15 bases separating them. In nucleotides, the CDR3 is TGTGCCAGCAGCCCCCTAGGGGGTAGGACAGATACGCAGTATTTT. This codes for CASSPLGGRTDTQYF.

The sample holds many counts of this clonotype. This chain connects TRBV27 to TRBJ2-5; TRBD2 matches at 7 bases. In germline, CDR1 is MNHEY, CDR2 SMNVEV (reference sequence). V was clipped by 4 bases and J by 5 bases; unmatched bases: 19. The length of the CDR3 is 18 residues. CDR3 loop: CASSSRISPLGEGETQYF. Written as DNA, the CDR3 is TGTGCCAGCAGTTCCCGTATATCCCCCTTGGGGGAGGGGGAGACCCAGTACTTC.

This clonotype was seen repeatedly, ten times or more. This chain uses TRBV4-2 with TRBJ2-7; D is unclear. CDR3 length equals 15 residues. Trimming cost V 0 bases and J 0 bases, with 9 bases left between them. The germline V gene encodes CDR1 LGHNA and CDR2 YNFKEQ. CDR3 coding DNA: TGTGCCAGCAGCCAAGAGGGGTCTAGCTCCTACGAGCAGTACTTC. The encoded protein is CASSQEGSSSYEQYF.

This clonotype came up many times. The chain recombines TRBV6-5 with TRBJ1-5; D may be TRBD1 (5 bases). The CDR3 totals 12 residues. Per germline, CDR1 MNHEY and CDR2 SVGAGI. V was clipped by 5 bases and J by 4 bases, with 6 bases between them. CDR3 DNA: TGTGCCAGCAGTCAGGGAAATCAGCCCCAGCATTTT. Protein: CASSQGNQPQHF.

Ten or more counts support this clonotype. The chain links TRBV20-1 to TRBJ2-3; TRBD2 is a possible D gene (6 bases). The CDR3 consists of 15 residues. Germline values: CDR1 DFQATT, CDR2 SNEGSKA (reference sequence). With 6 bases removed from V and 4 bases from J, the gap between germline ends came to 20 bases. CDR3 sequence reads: CSAEFSGVPPDTQYF. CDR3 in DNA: TGCAGTGCAGAGTTTAGCGGAGTCCCCCCAGATACGCAGTATTTT.

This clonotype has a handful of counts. The CDR3 spells CSVEEVGGRAAETQYF. The DNA of the CDR3 is TGCAGCGTTGAAGAAGTGGGGGGGAGGGCCGCAGAGACCCAGTACTTC. The V gene is TRBV29-1, the J gene TRBJ2-5; 7 bases match TRBD2. The ends lost 0 bases at V and 4 bases at J; junction bases unmatched: 11. Germline V CDR1 and CDR2: SQVTM, ANQGSEA. This CDR3 has 16 residues. Full variable domain (outside the CDR3, taken from reference TRBV29-1 and TRBJ2-5): SAVISQKPSRDICQRGTSLTIQCQVDSQVTMMFWYRQQPGQSLTLIATANQGSEATYESGFVIDKFPISRPNLTFSTLTVSNMSPEDSSIYLCSVEEVGGRAAETQYFGPGTRLLVL.

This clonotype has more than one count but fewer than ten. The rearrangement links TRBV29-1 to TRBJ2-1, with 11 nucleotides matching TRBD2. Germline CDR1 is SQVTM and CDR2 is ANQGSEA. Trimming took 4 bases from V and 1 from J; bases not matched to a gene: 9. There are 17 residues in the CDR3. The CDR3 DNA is TGCAGCGTTGCGCTACTAGCGGGAGTGAGGTCCTACAATGAGCAGTTCTTC. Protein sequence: CSVALLAGVRSYNEQFF.

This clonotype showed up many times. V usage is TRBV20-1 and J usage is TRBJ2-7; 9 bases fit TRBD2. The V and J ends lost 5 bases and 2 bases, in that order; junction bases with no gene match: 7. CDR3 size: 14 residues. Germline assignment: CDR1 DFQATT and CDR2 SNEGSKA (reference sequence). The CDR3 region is CSARGGRAPYEQYF. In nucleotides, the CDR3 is TGCAGTGCTCGAGGCGGGAGGGCCCCCTACGAGCAGTACTTC.

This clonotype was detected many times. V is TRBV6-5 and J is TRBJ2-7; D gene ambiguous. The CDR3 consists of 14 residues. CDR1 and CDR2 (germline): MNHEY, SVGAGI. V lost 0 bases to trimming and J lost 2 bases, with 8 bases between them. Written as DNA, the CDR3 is TGTGCCAGCAGTTACTCCTCGAGTGCCTACGAGCAGTACTTC. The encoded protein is CASSYSSSAYEQYF.

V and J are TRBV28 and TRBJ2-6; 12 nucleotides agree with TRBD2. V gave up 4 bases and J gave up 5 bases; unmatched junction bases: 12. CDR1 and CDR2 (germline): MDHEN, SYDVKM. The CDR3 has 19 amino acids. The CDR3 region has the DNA TGTGCCAGCAGTTCGACTAGCGGGAGTGCCTTAGGCTGGGCCAACGTCCTGACTTTC. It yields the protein CASSSTSGSALGWANVLTF.

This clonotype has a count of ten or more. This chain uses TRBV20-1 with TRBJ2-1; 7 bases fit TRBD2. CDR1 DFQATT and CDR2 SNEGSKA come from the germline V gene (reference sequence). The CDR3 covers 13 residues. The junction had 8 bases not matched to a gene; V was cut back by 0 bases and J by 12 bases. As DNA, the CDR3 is TGCAGTGCTAGAGAAGCGGGGAGGGCTGCGCAGTTCTTC. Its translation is CSAREAGRAAQFF.